This TCR beta chain was obtained from a study of blood T cell repertoires in COVID-19. For the study at large: Spain, Italy and the United States supplied samples that represented acute and convalescent COVID-19. In each case, the material was cDNA or gDNA derived from T cells, B-cell-depleted T cells, or PBMCs.

In the authors' methods: The authors estimated nucleated cell counts from reference gene primer amplification. TCRdb's table, derived via immunoSEQ multiplex PCR, lists solely in-frame clones and lacks some. V and J calls and clone size are given by that table; D and trimming were obtained from the DNA. The data show fewer than 20,000 clones, with nearly 90% seen just once and 10% held by the top ten. CDR1 MNHEY and CDR2 SMNVEV come from the germline V gene (reference sequence). V was pared by 5 bases and J by 3 bases, with 4 bases of the junction left unmatched. The CDR3 runs 16 residues. Sequencing was performed on peripheral blood. The sequence derives from a man older than 75 with acute or convalescent COVID-19. This chain connects TRBV27 to TRBJ1-4; 12 nucleotides agree with TRBD1. The CDR3 here is CASSRGQGAPNEKLFF. CDR3 coding DNA: TGTGCCAGCAGTCGGGGACAGGGGGCACCTAATGAAAAACTGTTTTTT.